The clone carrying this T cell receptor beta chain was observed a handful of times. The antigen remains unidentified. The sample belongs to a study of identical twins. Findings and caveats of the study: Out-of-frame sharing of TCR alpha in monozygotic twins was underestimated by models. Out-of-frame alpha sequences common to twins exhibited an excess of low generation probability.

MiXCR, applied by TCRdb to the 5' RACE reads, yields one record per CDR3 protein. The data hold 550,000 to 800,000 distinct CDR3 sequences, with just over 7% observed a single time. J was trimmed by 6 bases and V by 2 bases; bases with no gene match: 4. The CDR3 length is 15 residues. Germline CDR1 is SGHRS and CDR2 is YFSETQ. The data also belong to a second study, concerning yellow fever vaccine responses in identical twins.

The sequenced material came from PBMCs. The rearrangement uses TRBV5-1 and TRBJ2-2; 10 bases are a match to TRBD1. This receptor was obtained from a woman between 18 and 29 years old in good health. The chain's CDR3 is CASSFGTGVSGELFF. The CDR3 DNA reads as TGCGCCAGCAGCTTTGGGACAGGGGTTTCCGGGGAGCTGTTTTTT.